The 7 T cell receptor beta chains reported below all come from one sample, sequenced in a study of blood T cell repertoires in COVID-19 (dated by TCRdb to the early 2020s). The library was generated by the immunoSEQ multiplex PCR assay. Imported from immuneACCESS, the table was reduced by TCRdb to in-frame sequences with V and J called. These copies leave out some clones; in studies compared against another copy, an unresolved V gene accounts for under half, and the cause of the remainder is not known. For this sample there are 30,000 to 40,000 clones; more than 80% appear just once. In total, the top ten clones hold over 35% of the sample. The sequenced sample was peripheral blood. These receptor sequences come from a man between 60 and 75 years old with active or convalescent COVID-19.

The V gene is TRBV18, the J gene TRBJ2-3, with a weak D call TRBD1 (6 bases). From germline, CDR1 is KGHSH and CDR2 LQKENI. There are 14 residues in the CDR3. V was cut by 6 bases and J by 1 base, with 11 bases left in between. This chain's CDR3 is CASSLAGGTDTQYF. The CDR3 nucleotides are TGTGCCAGCTCCCTGGCAGGGGGCACAGATACGCAGTATTTT.

The rearrangement links TRBV19 to TRBJ2-5, with TRBD1 matching 11 bases. Trimming at V came to 4 bases and at J to 5 bases, leaving 12 bases not matched to a gene. The CDR3 is made up of 17 amino acids. CDR1 is LNHDA and CDR2 is SQIVND in the germline V gene (reference sequence). The CDR3 DNA reads as TGTGCCAGTAGTACCCCTTTTGGACAGGGGGCGAGCGAGACCCAGTACTTC. Its protein product is CASSTPFGQGASETQYF.

The V and J genes are TRBV28 and TRBJ1-5, with D possibly TRBD1 on 5 matching bases. V lost 2 bases and J lost 0, with 20 bases in between. CDR1 is MDHEN, CDR2 SYDVKM, per germline. The CDR3 has 19 residues. The CDR3 loop is CASSLRPKQESYSNQPQHF. The CDR3 DNA follows: TGTGCCAGCAGTTTAAGGCCCAAACAGGAATCCTATAGCAATCAGCCCCAGCATTTT.

DNA of the CDR3: TGTGCCATCAGTAGAACCGGGACAGGGGCTAATGAAGCTTTCTTT. Translation gives CAISRTGTGANEAFF. This rearrangement joins TRBV10-3 to TRBJ1-1; 10 positions agree with TRBD1. Trimming removed 5 bases from V and 7 bases from J; junction bases left unmatched: 10. Germline CDR1 is ENHRY and CDR2 is SYGVKD. The length of the CDR3 is 15 residues.

The rearrangement uses TRBV2 and TRBJ2-1; maybe TRBD2 (5 bases). The length of the CDR3 is 15 residues. In germline, CDR1 is SNHLY, CDR2 FYNNEI. Trimming took 5 bases from V and 8 from J, leaving 19 bases between them. CDR3: CASSMGSGPGYEQFF. As DNA, the CDR3 is TGTGCCAGCAGTATGGGGAGCGGCCCGGGCTATGAGCAGTTCTTC.

V gene TRBV5-1 combines with J gene TRBJ2-1; 10 nucleotides align to TRBD2. V lost 1 base, J lost 4 bases, and 8 bases stayed unmatched. The CDR3 contains 17 residues. From germline, CDR1 is SGHRS and CDR2 YFSETQ. The CDR3 region is CASSLTSGAVFYNEQFF. The DNA of the CDR3 is TGCGCCAGCAGCTTGACTAGCGGGGCGGTCTTTTACAATGAGCAGTTCTTC.

The chain has TRBV11-3 and TRBJ2-2; the D gene is possibly TRBD1 (6 bases). The CDR3 runs to 15 residues. Trimming took off 6 bases at V and 4 bases at J, with 15 bases between the two ends. Looked up from germline, CDR1 is SGHNT and CDR2 is YENEEA. The CDR3, as DNA: TGTGCCAGCAGAGGGGACAAAAGAATCACCGGGGAGCTGTTTTTT. Amino acid sequence: CASRGDKRITGELFF. Based on the CDR3 plus reference TRBV11-3 and TRBJ2-2, the full variable domain is EAGVVQSPRYKIIEKKQPVAFWCNPISGHNTLYWYLQNLGQGPELLIRYENEEAVDDSQLPKDRFSAERLKGVDSTLKIQPAELGDSAVYLCASRGDKRITGELFFGEGSRLTVL.